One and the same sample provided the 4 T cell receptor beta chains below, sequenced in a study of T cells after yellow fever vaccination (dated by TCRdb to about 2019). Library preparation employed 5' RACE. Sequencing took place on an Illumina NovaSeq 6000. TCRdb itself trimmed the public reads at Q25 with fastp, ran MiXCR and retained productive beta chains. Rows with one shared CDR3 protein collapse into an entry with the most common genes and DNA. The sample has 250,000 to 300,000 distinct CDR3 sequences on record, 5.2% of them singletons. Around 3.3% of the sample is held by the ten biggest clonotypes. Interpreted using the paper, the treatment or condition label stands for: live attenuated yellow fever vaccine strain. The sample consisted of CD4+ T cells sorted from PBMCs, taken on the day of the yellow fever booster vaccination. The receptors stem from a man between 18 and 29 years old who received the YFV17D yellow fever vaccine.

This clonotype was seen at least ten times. CDR3 nucleotide sequence: TGCAGTGCTGACAGCTCTGGGGCCAACGTCCTGACTTTC. Translated, it gives CSADSSGANVLTF. The J gene is TRBJ2-6, the V gene TRBV20-1, with D possibly matching TRBD1 (5 bases). The V end lost 5 bases, the J end lost 0 bases, and 5 bases lay between the germline ends. This CDR3 has 13 residues. The germline CDR1 and CDR2 sequences are DFQATT and SNEGSKA (reference sequence).

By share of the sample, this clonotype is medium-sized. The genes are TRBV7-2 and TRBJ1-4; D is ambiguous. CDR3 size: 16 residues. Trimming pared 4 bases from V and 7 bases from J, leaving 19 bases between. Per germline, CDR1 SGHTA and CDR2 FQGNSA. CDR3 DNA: TGTGCCAGCAGCTCCTTCCCTAATTCGAGAATTGAAAAACTGTTTTTT. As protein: CASSSFPNSRIEKLFF.

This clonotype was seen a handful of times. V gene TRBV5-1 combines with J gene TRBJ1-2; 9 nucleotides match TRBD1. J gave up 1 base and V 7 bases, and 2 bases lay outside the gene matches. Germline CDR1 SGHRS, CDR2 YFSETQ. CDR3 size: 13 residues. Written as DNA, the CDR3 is TGCGCCAGCGGGACAGGGAATAACTATGGCTACACCTTC. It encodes CASGTGNNYGYTF.

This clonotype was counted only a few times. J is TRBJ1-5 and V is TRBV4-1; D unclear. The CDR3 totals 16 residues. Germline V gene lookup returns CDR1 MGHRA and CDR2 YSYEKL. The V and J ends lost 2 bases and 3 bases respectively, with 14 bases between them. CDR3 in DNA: TGCGCCAGCAGCCAACCTCGGGGAGGGTCCAATCAGCCCCAGCATTTT. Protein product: CASSQPRGGSNQPQHF.